This T cell receptor beta chain was recorded in a study of OX40 agonist ivuxolimab in advanced cancers. Study conclusions and caveats: At doses 0.1 to 3.0 mg/kg, CD4+ and CD8+ clones expanded. Relative to CD4+, CD8+ T cells held more expanded clones on average.

Concerning this clone itself: No antigen is known for it.

Any history of autoimmune disease or systemic immunosuppression disqualified patients. Only in-frame clones appear in the TCRdb table, and some are missing; sequencing was by immunoSEQ multiplex PCR. The table records tens of thousands of clones, about 88% of them present only once. The source is an adult with an advanced solid tumor such as melanoma, head and neck, liver or kidney cancer. This material consisted of CD4+ or CD8+ T cells sorted from blood, taken in a trial of the OX40 agonist ivuxolimab.

CDR3 DNA: TGTGCCAGCAGTTCACTAGCGGGATTCGGAGATACGCAGTATTTT. Its translation is CASSSLAGFGDTQYF. The rearrangement links TRBV7-2 to TRBJ2-3; 10 nucleotides align to TRBD2. The CDR3 runs 15 residues. Germline CDR1 SGHTA, CDR2 FQGNSA. Trimming removed 6 bases from V and 5 bases from J; junction bases left unmatched: 8.